This TCR beta chain emerged from a study of T cell responses to AZD1222 COVID-19 vaccine. Study results and limitations: Researchers took repertoire samples only after the peak T cell response had come.

Only in-frame clones appear in the TCRdb table, and some are missing; sequencing was by immunoSEQ multiplex PCR. The repertoire holds around 100,000 clones, with roughly 85% as singletons. Germline values: CDR1 ENHRY, CDR2 SYGVKD. V dropped 5 bases and J dropped 3 bases, with 12 bases sitting between them. This CDR3 has 14 amino acids. About this clone itself: Its antigen remains unidentified.

The sample in question was peripheral blood, obtained 28 days after the second AZD1222 dose. The chain recombines TRBV10-3 with TRBJ2-3; tentatively, D is TRBD1 (6 bases). The clonotype originates from an adult who received the AZD1222 COVID-19 vaccine. The CDR3 bases are TGTGCCATCAGTTACAGGGATGGGACAGATACGCAGTATTTT. It specifies CAISYRDGTDTQYF.